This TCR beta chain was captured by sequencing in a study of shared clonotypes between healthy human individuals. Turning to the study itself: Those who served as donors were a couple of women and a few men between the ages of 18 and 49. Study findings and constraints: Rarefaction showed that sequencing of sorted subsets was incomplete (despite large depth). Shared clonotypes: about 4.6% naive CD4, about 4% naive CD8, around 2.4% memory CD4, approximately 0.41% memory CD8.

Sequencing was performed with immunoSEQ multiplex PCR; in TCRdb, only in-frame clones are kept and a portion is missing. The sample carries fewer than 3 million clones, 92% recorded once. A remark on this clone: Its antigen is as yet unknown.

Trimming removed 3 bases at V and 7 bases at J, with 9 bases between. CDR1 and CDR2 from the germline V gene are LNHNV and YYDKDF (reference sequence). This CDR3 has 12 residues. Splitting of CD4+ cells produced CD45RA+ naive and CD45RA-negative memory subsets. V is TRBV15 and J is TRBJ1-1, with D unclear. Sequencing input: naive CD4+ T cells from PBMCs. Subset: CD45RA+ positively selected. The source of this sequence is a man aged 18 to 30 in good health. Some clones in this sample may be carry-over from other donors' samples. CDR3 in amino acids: CATSRARYEAFF. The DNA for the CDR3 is TGTGCCACCAGCAGGGCCAGGTATGAAGCTTTCTTT.